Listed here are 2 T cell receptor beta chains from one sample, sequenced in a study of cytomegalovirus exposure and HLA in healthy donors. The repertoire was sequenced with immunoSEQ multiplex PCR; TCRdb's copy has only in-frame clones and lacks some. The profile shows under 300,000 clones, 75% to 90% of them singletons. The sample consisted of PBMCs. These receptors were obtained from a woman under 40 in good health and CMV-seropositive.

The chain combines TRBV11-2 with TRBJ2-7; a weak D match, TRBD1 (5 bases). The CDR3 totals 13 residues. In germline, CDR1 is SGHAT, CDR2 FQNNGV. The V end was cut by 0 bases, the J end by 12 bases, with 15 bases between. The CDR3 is CASSLDRAMGRYF. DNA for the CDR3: TGTGCCAGCAGCTTAGATCGTGCCATGGGGCGGTACTTC.

The CDR3 protein is CASKGTNYGYTF. The DNA of the CDR3 is TGTGCCAGTAAGGGGACTAACTATGGCTACACCTTC. The chain is built from TRBV19 and TRBJ1-2, with D possibly TRBD1 on 5 matching bases. Germline V lookup: CDR1 LNHDA, CDR2 SQIVND (reference sequence). Trimming removed 7 bases from V and 0 bases from J, with 6 bases in between. The CDR3 totals 12 residues.